The T cell receptor beta chain under discussion was sequenced for a study of shared clonotypes between healthy human individuals. With respect to this clone: One end of the junction varies from germline; a read error may be responsible.

Profiling relied on immunoSEQ multiplex PCR, and the TCRdb table lists in-frame clones only, not all of them. The sample consists of 100,000 or so clones, 67% of them appearing once. The length of the CDR3 is 15 residues. The germline gives CDR1 WSHSY, CDR2 SAAADI. All the donors were Caucasian adults who lived in Nashville, Tennessee. This receptor was obtained from a young woman in good health. The V gene is TRBV10-2, the J gene TRBJ1-5; 8 bases map to TRBD1. Sequencing input: memory CD8+ T cells sorted from blood. This sample's subset: CD45RO+ cells pooled with CCR7-negative TemRA cells. This chain's CDR3 is CASSEYPGGGQPQHF. The DNA of the CDR3 is TGCGCCAGCAGCGAGTATCCAGGGGGCGGTCAGCCCCAGCATTTT.